The next 28 T cell receptor beta chains were all read from a single sample in a study of PD-L1 blockade in urothelial cancer. TCRdb's copy holds only in-frame clones and misses some; the assay was immunoSEQ multiplex PCR. The table lists tens of thousands of clones, 90% of them singletons, with 1.5% to 2% in the top ten. Time point noted: pretreatment peripheral blood. The material was PBMCs, obtained around atezolizumab (anti-PD-L1) treatment. These TCRs come from a man aged 55 to 70 with urothelial cancer.

The genes are TRBV29-1 and TRBJ2-2; 8 bases are shared with TRBD1. The trim removed 6 bases at V and 6 bases at J, leaving 12 bases unmatched. The CDR3 spans 15 residues. Germline-derived CDR1 and CDR2 are SQVTM and ANQGSEA. CDR3 sequence reads: CSVGETGDGSGELFF. CDR3 coding DNA: TGCAGCGTAGGGGAGACAGGGGACGGCTCCGGGGAGCTGTTTTTT.

The chain uses TRBV2 and TRBJ2-5; D is unresolved. Trimming removed 6 bases from V and 5 bases from J, with 7 bases in between. The CDR3 runs to 11 residues. Germline assignment: CDR1 SNHLY and CDR2 FYNNEI. Here the CDR3 DNA reads TGTGCCAGCAGCTGGGCGGAGACCCAGTACTTC. Translating gives CASSWAETQYF.

This clone was seen a few times. The gene calls are TRBV30 and TRBJ1-2, with TRBD1 matching 8 bases. CDR1 and CDR2 from the germline V gene are GTSNPN and SVGIG (reference sequence). The length of the CDR3 is 12 residues. The J segment lost 4 bases and the V segment lost 4 bases, leaving 2 bases of the junction unmatched. The CDR3 loop is CAWTGQAYGYTF. The CDR3 nucleotides are TGTGCCTGGACGGGACAGGCCTATGGCTACACCTTC.

This clone was counted a few times. The J gene is TRBJ1-4, the V gene TRBV28; possible D gene TRBD1, 6 bases. Germline lookup yields CDR1 MDHEN and CDR2 SYDVKM. The CDR3 loop spans 15 amino acids. Trimming shortened V by 5 bases and J by 3 bases, and 13 bases separated the two germline ends. The CDR3 loop is CASSAAGAANEKLFF. The CDR3 DNA sequence: TGTGCCAGCAGTGCGGCAGGGGCGGCTAATGAAAAACTGTTTTTT.

The rearrangement joins TRBV9 to TRBJ2-5; TRBD1 might be the D (5 bases). This CDR3 is built from 14 residues. V was pared by 0 bases and J by 2 bases, with 8 bases between. The germline gives CDR1 SGDLS, CDR2 YYNGEE. The DNA of the CDR3 is TGTGCCAGCAGCGTAGGGCCAGGGCAAGAGACCCAGTACTTC. This sequence encodes CASSVGPGQETQYF.

V gene TRBV7-2 combines with J gene TRBJ2-7; TRBD1 matches 8 bases. In germline, CDR1 is SGHTA, CDR2 FQGNSA. This CDR3 has 14 amino acids. V lost 6 bases, J lost 3 bases, and 7 bases stayed unmatched. CDR3 nucleotides: TGTGCCAGCAGAGAAGGGACAGGTGACTACGAGCAGTACTTC. Residues: CASREGTGDYEQYF.

The chain employs TRBV6-5 and TRBJ2-7; 9 bases are a match to TRBD1. Germline V gene lookup returns CDR1 MNHEY and CDR2 SVGAGI. This CDR3 has 15 amino acids. After removal of 2 bases from V and 3 bases from J, the junction contained 5 bases not matched to a gene. The DNA of the CDR3 is TGTGCCAGCAGTTACACCGGGACAGGGAACTACGAGCAGTACTTC. As protein: CASSYTGTGNYEQYF.

V and J are TRBV7-2 and TRBJ2-7; 7 nucleotides match TRBD2. Trimming removed 1 base from V and 0 bases from J; junction bases left unmatched: 6. The CDR3 runs to 16 residues. Germline values: CDR1 SGHTA, CDR2 FQGNSA. The CDR3 bases are TGTGCCAGCAGCTTAGTGGCGGGGGAGAACTCCTACGAGCAGTACTTC. This translates into CASSLVAGENSYEQYF.

The J gene is TRBJ1-2, the V gene TRBV5-1; 12 nucleotides align to TRBD1. Germline loops: CDR1 SGHRS, CDR2 YFSETQ. The V segment lost 3 bases and the J segment 1 base; nucleotides outside the gene matches: 7. CDR3 length equals 17 residues. DNA for the CDR3: TGCGCCAGCAGCTGGGGACAGGGGGCAAAGGGTAACTATGGCTACACCTTC. The encoded protein is CASSWGQGAKGNYGYTF.

The chain uses TRBV6-5 and TRBJ2-7; D is ambiguous. Deletions cut 5 bases from V and 1 base from J, with 9 bases between. CDR1 is MNHEY, CDR2 SVGAGI, per germline. The CDR3 consists of 13 residues. In DNA form, the CDR3 reads TGTGCCAGCAGTCGAGAGAATTCCTACGAGCAGTACTTC. This encodes CASSRENSYEQYF.

The count of this clone is one. The rearrangement links TRBV19 to TRBJ2-1; weak D call: TRBD1 (6 bases). Trimming took 4 bases from V and 2 from J, leaving 9 bases between them. The CDR3 has 14 residues. CDR1 LNHDA and CDR2 SQIVND come from the germline V gene (reference sequence). CDR3 sequence: CASSTRDTYNEQFF. In DNA form, the CDR3 reads TGTGCCAGTAGTACACGGGACACCTACAATGAGCAGTTCTTC.

This chain connects TRBV6-6 to TRBJ1-5; TRBD1 matches at 9 bases. There are 14 residues in the CDR3. Trimming took 5 bases from V and 4 from J; bases not matched to a gene: 3. Germline V lookup: CDR1 MNHNY, CDR2 SVGAGI (reference sequence). The CDR3 DNA reads as TGTGCCAGCAGTGGGGGGACAGGGAATCAGCCCCAGCATTTT. Translated, it gives CASSGGTGNQPQHF.

V and J are TRBV7-9 and TRBJ2-3, with D possibly TRBD1 on 5 matching bases. V lost 2 bases and J lost 4, with 7 bases in between. The germline gives CDR1 SEHNR, CDR2 FQNEAQ (reference sequence). The CDR3 covers 13 residues. The CDR3 spells CASSLSGPDTQYF. Here the CDR3 DNA reads TGTGCCAGCAGCTTATCAGGGCCAGATACGCAGTATTTT. Based on the CDR3 plus reference TRBV7-9 and TRBJ2-3, the full variable domain is DTGVSQNPRHKITKRGQNVTFRCDPISEHNRLYWYRQTLGQGPEFLTYFQNEAQLEKSRLLSDRFSAERPKGSFSTLEIQRTEQGDSAMYLCASSLSGPDTQYFGPGTRLTVL.

The chain uses TRBV7-2 and TRBJ1-1, with D unresolved. The CDR3 runs 14 residues. The germline V and J ends were trimmed by 5 bases and 6 bases, with 16 bases remaining between them. Germline V lookup: CDR1 SGHTA, CDR2 FQGNSA. CDR3 sequence (DNA): TGTGCCAGCAGCCGTTTTGCGTCCCCACCTGAAGCTTTCTTT. Translation: CASSRFASPPEAFF.

The genes are TRBV2 and TRBJ2-3; possible D gene TRBD2, 6 bases. The CDR3 consists of 16 residues. The V gene's germline CDR1 is SNHLY and CDR2 FYNNEI. Trimming pared 6 bases from V and 2 bases from J, leaving 18 bases between. Here the CDR3 reads CASSRGSSGNTDTQYF. Written as DNA, the CDR3 is TGTGCCAGCAGCCGGGGGAGTAGCGGAAACACAGATACGCAGTATTTT.

This sequence joins TRBV7-8 and TRBJ1-4; D possibly corresponds to TRBD1 (5 bases). The CDR3 is made up of 16 amino acids. V was pared by 3 bases and J by 4 bases, with 15 bases between. Per the germline V gene, CDR1 is SGHVS and CDR2 is FQNEAQ. The CDR3, as DNA: TGTGCCAGCAGCTTCGACCGACAGTCCATTAATGAAAAACTGTTTTTT. The encoded protein is CASSFDRQSINEKLFF. The entire variable domain, with the rest obtained from reference TRBV7-8 and TRBJ1-4, is as follows: GAGVSQSPRYKVAKRGQDVALRCDPISGHVSLFWYQQALGQGPEFLTYFQNEAQLDKSGLPSDRFFAERPEGSVSTLKIQRTQQEDSAVYLCASSFDRQSINEKLFFGSGTQLSVL.

The rearrangement links TRBV5-4 to TRBJ2-1, with D tentatively TRBD2 (5 bases). V was shortened by 0 bases and J by 9 bases, with 13 bases between the two germline ends. Germline CDR1 is SGHNT and CDR2 is YYREEE (reference sequence). The CDR3 runs to 14 residues. CDR3 nucleotides: TGTGCCAGCAGCTTGGGGGTACTAGGGAGTGAGCAGTTCTTC. Amino acids: CASSLGVLGSEQFF. Combining the CDR3 with reference TRBV5-4 and TRBJ2-1 gives the whole variable domain ETGVTQSPTHLIKTRGQQVTLRCSSQSGHNTVSWYQQALGQGPQFIFQYYREEENGRGNFPPRFSGLQFPNYSSELNVNALELDDSALYLCASSLGVLGSEQFFGPGTRLTVL.

The chain links TRBV4-1 to TRBJ2-1; D uncertain. V was cut by 0 bases and J by 0 bases, with 9 bases left in between. This CDR3 has 16 amino acids. Germline V gene lookup returns CDR1 MGHRA and CDR2 YSYEKL. The CDR3 DNA follows: TGCGCCAGCAGCCAAGAGCCTATAAACTCCTACAATGAGCAGTTCTTC. Translation: CASSQEPINSYNEQFF.

DNA for the CDR3: TGTGCCAGCAGGACAGCGGGCCTCTACAATGAGCAGTTCTTC. Its protein product is CASRTAGLYNEQFF. The chain couples TRBV11-2 to TRBJ2-1; D perhaps matches TRBD2 (6 bases). From germline, CDR1 is SGHAT and CDR2 FQNNGV. The CDR3 contains 14 residues. Trimming pared 6 bases from V and 3 bases from J, leaving 12 bases between.

The chain carries TRBV28 and TRBJ2-2, with D maybe TRBD1 (5 bases). This CDR3 is 14 amino acids long. Germline V gene lookup returns CDR1 MDHEN and CDR2 SYDVKM. V lost 5 bases and J lost 4, with 11 bases in between. The CDR3 region is CASSPAGPTGELFF. The CDR3 DNA sequence: TGTGCCAGCAGTCCTGCAGGGCCCACCGGGGAGCTGTTTTTT.

This chain links TRBV9 with TRBJ2-3; 7 nucleotides line up with TRBD1. The V gene end was trimmed by 4 bases and the J gene end by 5 bases; junction bases not matched to a gene: 4. In germline, CDR1 is SGDLS, CDR2 YYNGEE. This CDR3 has 13 residues. CDR3 in amino acids: CASSRQGIDTQYF. For the CDR3, the DNA is TGTGCCAGCAGCCGACAGGGTATAGATACGCAGTATTTT.

The chain combines TRBV11-2 with TRBJ1-6; a possible D gene is TRBD1 (6 bases). The germline V and J ends were trimmed by 0 bases and 9 bases, with 12 bases remaining between them. Germline CDR1 is SGHAT and CDR2 is FQNNGV. This CDR3 contains 15 residues. The DNA for the CDR3 is TGTGCCAGCAGCTTAGAGGGGCCAGGGGTTTCACCCCTCCACTTT. This encodes CASSLEGPGVSPLHF.

The chain joins TRBV19 to TRBJ2-1; 8 bases map to TRBD1. Germline-derived CDR1 and CDR2 are LNHDA and SQIVND (reference sequence). The CDR3 is made up of 17 amino acids. V lost 7 bases, J lost 6 bases, and 17 bases stayed unmatched. CDR3 in amino acids: CASNQQTGASSFNEQFF. The CDR3 region has the DNA TGTGCCAGTAACCAACAGACAGGGGCCTCTAGTTTCAATGAGCAGTTCTTC.

This clone was found once. The CDR3 DNA reads as TGTGCCAGTAGTAAGACAGGGCCCTTTGAAGCTTTCTTT. This encodes CASSKTGPFEAFF. V and J are TRBV19 and TRBJ1-1; TRBD1 agrees at 7 bases. The germline CDR1 and CDR2 sequences are LNHDA and SQIVND (reference sequence). V lost 4 bases and J lost 7; bases outside the gene matches: 6. The CDR3 loop spans 13 amino acids.

This chain joins TRBV7-6 and TRBJ2-3; 8 bases fit TRBD2. CDR3 length equals 16 residues. Germline V gives CDR1 SGHVS, CDR2 FNYEAQ. V shed 5 bases and J 6 bases; nucleotides not matched to a gene: 13. Written as DNA, the CDR3 is TGTGCCAGCAGCACCGGGACTAGGGGTCGGGGGGATACGCAGTATTTT. Protein: CASSTGTRGRGDTQYF.

The rearrangement links TRBV4-2 to TRBJ2-2, with 8 bases fitting TRBD2. Germline trimming cut 0 bases from V and 3 bases from J; bases unmatched to any gene: 9. The CDR3 has 18 amino acids. CDR1 LGHNA and CDR2 YNFKEQ come from the germline V gene. The CDR3 sequence: CASSQDFSAGGDTGELFF. The CDR3 DNA follows: TGTGCCAGCAGCCAAGATTTTTCCGCGGGGGGCGACACCGGGGAGCTGTTTTTT.

The V and J genes are TRBV7-3 and TRBJ1-2; possibly TRBD1 for D (6 bases). CDR1 is SGHTA, CDR2 FQGTGA, per germline. The CDR3 contains 16 residues. V was shortened by 8 bases and J by 4 bases, with 23 bases between the two germline ends. The CDR3 loop is CASGQPGTQGPYGYTF. DNA for the CDR3: TGTGCCAGCGGCCAACCCGGAACACAGGGCCCCTATGGCTACACCTTC.

The rearrangement uses TRBV30 and TRBJ2-7; 10 bases are a match to TRBD1. This CDR3 is built from 14 residues. Looked up from germline, CDR1 is GTSNPN and CDR2 is SVGIG (reference sequence). The V gene end was trimmed by 3 bases and the J gene end by 2 bases; junction bases not matched to a gene: 4. CDR3 amino acids: CAWRPTGGPYEQYF. The DNA for the CDR3 is TGTGCCTGGAGACCGACAGGGGGCCCCTACGAGCAGTACTTC.